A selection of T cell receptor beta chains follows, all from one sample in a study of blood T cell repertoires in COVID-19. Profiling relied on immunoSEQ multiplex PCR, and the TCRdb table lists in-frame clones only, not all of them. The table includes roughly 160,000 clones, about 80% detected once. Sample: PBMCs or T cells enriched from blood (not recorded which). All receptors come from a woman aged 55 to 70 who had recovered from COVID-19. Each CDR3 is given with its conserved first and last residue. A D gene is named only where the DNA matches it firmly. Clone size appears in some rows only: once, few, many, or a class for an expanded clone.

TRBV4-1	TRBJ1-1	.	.	TGCGCCAGCAGCCAATCCAGATCGACAAACACTGAAGCTTTCTTT	CASSQSRSTNTEAFF
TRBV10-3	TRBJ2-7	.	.	TGTGCCATCAGTGAGTCGATCGGGGGAGAGCAGTACTTC	CAISESIGGEQYF
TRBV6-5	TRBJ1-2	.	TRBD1	TGTGCCAGCAGGGCCGACAGGGGCCGGGGCTACACCTTC	CASRADRGRGYTF
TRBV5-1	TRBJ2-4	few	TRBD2	TGCGCCAGCAGCTTGGGCGCGGGAGTGTATGACATTCAGTACTTC	CASSLGAGVYDIQYF
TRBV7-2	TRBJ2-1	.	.	TGTGCCAGCAGCTATCCGGAGAATGAGCAGTTCTTC	CASSYPENEQFF
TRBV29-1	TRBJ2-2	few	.	TGCAGCGTTGAAGCCGCTGACAGGAACACCGGGGAGCTGTTTTTT	CSVEAADRNTGELFF
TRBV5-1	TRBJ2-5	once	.	TGCGCCAGCAGCTTGGCGGGGGAGACCCAGTACTTC	CASSLAGETQYF
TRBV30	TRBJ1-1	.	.	TGTGCCTGGAGGATAAGGGGGATCACTGAAGCTTTCTTT	CAWRIRGITEAFF
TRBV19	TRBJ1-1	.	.	TGTGCCAGTAGTAAACGACAGACGGGCATACTAAACACTGAAGCTTTCTTT	CASSKRQTGILNTEAFF
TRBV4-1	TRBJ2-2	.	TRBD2	TGCGCCAGCAGCCGAAAACCCCTCGGGACTAGCGGTGCCCTGAACACCGGGGAGCTGTTTTTT	CASSRKPLGTSGALNTGELFF
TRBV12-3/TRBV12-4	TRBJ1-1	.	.	TGTGCCAGCACTCTGACAGCGAACACTGAAGCTTTCTTT	CASTLTANTEAFF
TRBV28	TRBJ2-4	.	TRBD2	TGTGCCAGCAGTTTGTTAGCGGGGGGTCGCGGGTACTTC	CASSLLAGGRGYF
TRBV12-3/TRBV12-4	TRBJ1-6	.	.	TGTGCCAGCACCCGAGGGAATTCACCCCTCCACTTT	CASTRGNSPLHF
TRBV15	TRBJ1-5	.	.	TGTGCCACCAGCACAGGGCGCAATCAGCCCCAGCATTTT	CATSTGRNQPQHF
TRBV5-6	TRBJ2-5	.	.	TGTGCCAGCAGCTTCTCCTATATGTCAGAGACCCAGTACTTC	CASSFSYMSETQYF
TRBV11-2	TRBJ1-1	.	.	TGTGCCAGCAGCCGTAGCCGGGGAACTGAAGCTTTCTTT	CASSRSRGTEAFF
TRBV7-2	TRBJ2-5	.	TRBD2	TGTGCCAGCAGTTCCGGGGGGGTAAAGACCCAGTACTTC	CASSSGGVKTQYF
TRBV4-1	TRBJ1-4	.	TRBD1	TGCGCCAGCAGCCTACAGGGGGGGGAAAAACTGTTTTTT	CASSLQGGEKLFF
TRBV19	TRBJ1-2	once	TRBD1	TGTGCCAGTAGTATCCAGGGGGCGTCTAACTATGGCTACACCTTC	CASSIQGASNYGYTF
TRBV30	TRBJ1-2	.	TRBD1	TGTGCCTGGAGTGTCCTAGGGGGCCAAACCTTC	CAWSVLGGQTF
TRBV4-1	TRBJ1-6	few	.	TGCGCCAGCAGCCAAGTGGCAGGGGACAATTCACCCCTCCACTTT	CASSQVAGDNSPLHF
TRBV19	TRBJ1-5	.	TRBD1	TGTGCCAGTAGCAGACAGGGGGAGACGTATCAGCCCCAGCATTTT	CASSRQGETYQPQHF
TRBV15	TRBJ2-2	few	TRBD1	TGTGCCACCAGCAGAGTAGAGACAGGGCTAGTCGGGGAGCTGTTTTTT	CATSRVETGLVGELFF
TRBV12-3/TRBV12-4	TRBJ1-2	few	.	TGTGCCAGCGGTGATGGGGGGAACTATGGCTACACCTTC	CASGDGGNYGYTF
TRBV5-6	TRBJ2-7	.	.	TGTGCCAGCAGCTTTGATAGCTACGAGCAGTACTTC	CASSFDSYEQYF
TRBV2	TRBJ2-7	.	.	TGTGCCACCAGATTCAGACAGGACTCCTACGAGCAGTACTTC	CATRFRQDSYEQYF
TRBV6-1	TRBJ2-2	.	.	TGTGCCAGCAGTGAACAGGGTTACACCGGGGAGCTGTTTTTT	CASSEQGYTGELFF
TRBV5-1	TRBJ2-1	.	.	TGCGCCAGCAGCTTGTTTTACTCCGCGGCCAATGAGCAGTTCTTC	CASSLFYSAANEQFF
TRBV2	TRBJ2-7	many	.	TGTGCCAGCAGTGAAATTCGGGGCTACGAGCAGTACTTC	CASSEIRGYEQYF
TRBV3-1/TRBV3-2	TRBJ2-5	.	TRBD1	TGTGCCAGCAGCCAAGCCAAGGGGGCTGCTGTAGTGACCCAGTACTTC	CASSQAKGAAVVTQYF
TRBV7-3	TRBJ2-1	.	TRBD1	TGTGCCAGCAGCTTAGACAGGGGAAATGAGCAGTTCTTC	CASSLDRGNEQFF
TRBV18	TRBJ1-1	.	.	TGTGCCAGCGTGGACAGTTTGAACACTGAAGCTTTCTTT	CASVDSLNTEAFF
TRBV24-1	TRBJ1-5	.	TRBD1	TGTGCCACCAGTCCGGGGAAGGGGGCTAGGAACAATCAGCCCCAGCATTTT	CATSPGKGARNNQPQHF
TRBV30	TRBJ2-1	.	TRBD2	TGTGCCTGGAGTGGCCGAGGAAAGGGACTAGCGTCCTACAATGAGCAGTTCTTC	CAWSGRGKGLASYNEQFF
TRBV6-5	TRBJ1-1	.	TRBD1	TGTGCCAGCAGTTTCTTCGGACAGGGCACTGAAGCTTTCTTT	CASSFFGQGTEAFF
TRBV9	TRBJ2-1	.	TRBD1	TGTGCCAGCAGCGTAGTTTGGACAGGGGACTACAATGAGCAGTTCTTC	CASSVVWTGDYNEQFF
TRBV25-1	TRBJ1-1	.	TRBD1	TGTGCCAGCAGATACAGGGGAACTCACACTGAAGCTTTCTTT	CASRYRGTHTEAFF
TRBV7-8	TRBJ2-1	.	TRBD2	TGTGCCAGCATCCTTAGCGGGGGGACGGATGAGCAGTTCTTC	CASILSGGTDEQFF
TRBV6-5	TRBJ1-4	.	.	TGTGCCAGCAGTTACTCGGGGGCAGGAGAAGAAAAACTGTTTTTT	CASSYSGAGEEKLFF
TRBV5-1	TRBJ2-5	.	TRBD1	TGCGCCAGCAGCTTGGAGACAGGGCCGAGTAAGACCCAGTACTTC	CASSLETGPSKTQYF
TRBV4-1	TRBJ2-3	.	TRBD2	TGCGCCAGCAGCCGGGCCACTAGCGGGGCCACAGATACGCAGTATTTT	CASSRATSGATDTQYF
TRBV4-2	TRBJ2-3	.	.	TGTGCCAGCAGCCAAGTAGATAGCACAGATACGCAGTATTTT	CASSQVDSTDTQYF
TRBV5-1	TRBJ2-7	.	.	TGCGCCAGCAGTGCACGATACTATCAGACAGGTGGAAATGAGCAGTACTTC	CASSARYYQTGGNEQYF
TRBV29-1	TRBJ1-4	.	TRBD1	TGCAGCGTTGAAGGGGCGGGACAGGGAGATGAAAAACTGTTTTTT	CSVEGAGQGDEKLFF
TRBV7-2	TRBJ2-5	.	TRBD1	TGTGCCAGCAGCTTAGGACAGGGTCAAGAGACCCAGTACTTC	CASSLGQGQETQYF
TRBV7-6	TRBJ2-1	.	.	TGTGCCAGCAGCTTAGCGTATGATCCACGTACGAGCGTCAATGAGCAGTTCTTC	CASSLAYDPRTSVNEQFF
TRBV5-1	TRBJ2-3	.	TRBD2	TGCGCCAGCAGCTTGGGAGTAGCGGGTGTGAAAGATACGCAGTATTTT	CASSLGVAGVKDTQYF
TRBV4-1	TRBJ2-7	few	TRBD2	TGCGCCAGCAGCCAACCGGGAGGTGAGCAGTACTTC	CASSQPGGEQYF
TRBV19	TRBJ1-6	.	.	TGTGCCACCAATCAGTCCCCCAATTCACCCCTCCACTTT	CATNQSPNSPLHF
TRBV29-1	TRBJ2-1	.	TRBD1	TGCAGCGTTGGGACAGGGAATCCAGACAGATACAATGAGCAGTTCTTC	CSVGTGNPDRYNEQFF
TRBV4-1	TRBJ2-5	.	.	TGCGCCAGCGCCACTCGTCCGCAATGGGAGACCCAGTACTTC	CASATRPQWETQYF
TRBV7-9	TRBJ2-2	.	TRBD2	TGTGCCAGCAGCCAAATGACTAGCACGAACACCGGGGAGCTGTTTTTT	CASSQMTSTNTGELFF
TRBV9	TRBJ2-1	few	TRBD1	TGTGCCAGCAGCGTCAGAGAAGGACAGGGAATTGTCAATGAGCAGTTCTTC	CASSVREGQGIVNEQFF
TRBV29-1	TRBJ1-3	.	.	TGCAGCGTTGGGGCTGGGCCTAATGGAAACACCATATATTTT	CSVGAGPNGNTIYF
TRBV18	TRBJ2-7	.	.	TGTGCCAGCTCACCACCTACCGCGACTCGCTACGAGCAGTACTTC	CASSPPTATRYEQYF
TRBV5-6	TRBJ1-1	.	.	TGTGCCAGCAGCTTGGACTGGAACACTGAAGCTTTCTTT	CASSLDWNTEAFF
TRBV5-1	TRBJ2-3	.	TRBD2	TGCGCCAGCAAAACCCGCGCGGGGGGCGCAGATACGCAGTATTTT	CASKTRAGGADTQYF
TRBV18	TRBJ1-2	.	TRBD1	TGTGCCAGCTCACAATCGACCGGGACAGGGGGCGCTTGGGGCTACACCTTC	CASSQSTGTGGAWGYTF
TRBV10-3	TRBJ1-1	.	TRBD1	TGTGCCATCAGACAGGGGGCAGGGACTGAAGCTTTCTTT	CAIRQGAGTEAFF
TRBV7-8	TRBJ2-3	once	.	TGTGCCAGCAGCGGACTAAGCACAGATACGCAGTATTTT	CASSGLSTDTQYF